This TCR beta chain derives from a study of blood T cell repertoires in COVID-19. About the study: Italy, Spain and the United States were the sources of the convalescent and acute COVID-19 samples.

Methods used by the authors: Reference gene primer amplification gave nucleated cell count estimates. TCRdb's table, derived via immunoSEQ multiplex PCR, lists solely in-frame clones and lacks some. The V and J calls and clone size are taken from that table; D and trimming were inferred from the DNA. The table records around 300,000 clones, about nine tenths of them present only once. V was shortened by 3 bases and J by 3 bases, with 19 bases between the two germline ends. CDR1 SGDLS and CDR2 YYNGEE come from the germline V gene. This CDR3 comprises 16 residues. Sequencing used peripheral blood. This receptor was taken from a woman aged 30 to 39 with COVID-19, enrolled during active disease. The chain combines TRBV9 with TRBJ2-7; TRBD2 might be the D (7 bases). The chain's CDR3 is CASSEELQGGGYEQYF. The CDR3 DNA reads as TGTGCCAGCAGCGAGGAGCTCCAGGGAGGGGGCTACGAGCAGTACTTC.